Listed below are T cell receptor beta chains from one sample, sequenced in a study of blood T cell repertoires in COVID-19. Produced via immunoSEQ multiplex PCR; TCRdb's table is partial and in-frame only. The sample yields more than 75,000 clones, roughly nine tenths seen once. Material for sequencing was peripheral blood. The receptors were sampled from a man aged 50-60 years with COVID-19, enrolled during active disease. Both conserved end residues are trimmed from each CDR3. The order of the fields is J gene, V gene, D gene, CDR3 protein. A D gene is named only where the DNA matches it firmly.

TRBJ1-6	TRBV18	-	ASSSLAGNNSPLH
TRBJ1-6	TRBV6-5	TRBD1	ASSYSLTGLSSPLH
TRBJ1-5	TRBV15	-	ATSRAFGGTSNQPQH
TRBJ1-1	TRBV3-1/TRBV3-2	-	ASSQVMGGTEAF
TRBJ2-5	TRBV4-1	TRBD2	ASSYQRGETQY
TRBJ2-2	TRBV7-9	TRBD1	ASSWGTGGTGELF
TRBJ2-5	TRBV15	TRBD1	ATRRDRGRETQY
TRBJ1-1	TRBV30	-	ALQGKMNTEAF
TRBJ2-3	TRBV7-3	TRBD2	ASSPSGGTDTQY
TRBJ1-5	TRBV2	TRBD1	ASSEWTGRGEQPQH
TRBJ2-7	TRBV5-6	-	ASTLWDGLQHYEQY
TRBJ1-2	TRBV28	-	ASSTRTEIAYGYT
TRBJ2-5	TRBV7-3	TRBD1	ASSLPGQAGETQY
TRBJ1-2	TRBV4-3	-	ASSQETRQSIYGYT
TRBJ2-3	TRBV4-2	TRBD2	ASSQDISGGIGRQY
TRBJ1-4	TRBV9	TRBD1	ASSMGQGANEKLF
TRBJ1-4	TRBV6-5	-	ASSTRRGGLF
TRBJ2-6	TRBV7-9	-	ASSLSLSGANVLT
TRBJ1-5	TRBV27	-	ASTPGFSSNQPQH
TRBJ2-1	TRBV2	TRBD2	ASRRTSGGYNEQF
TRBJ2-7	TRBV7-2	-	ASSRGSYEQY
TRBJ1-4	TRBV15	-	ATSRDLTGSEKLF
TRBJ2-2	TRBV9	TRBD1	ASNKPGQAFGELF
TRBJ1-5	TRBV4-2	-	ASSQESPGEDQPQH
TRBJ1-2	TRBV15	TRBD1	ATSRDLGGQGHGYT
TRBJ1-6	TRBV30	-	AWTRAVSSPLH
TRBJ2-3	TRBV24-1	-	ATSRGGSDTQY
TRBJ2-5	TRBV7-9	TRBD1	ASSPGTGTETQY
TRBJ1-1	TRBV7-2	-	ASSSRGPLSTEAF
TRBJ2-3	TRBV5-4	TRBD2	ASSLAGGDTQY
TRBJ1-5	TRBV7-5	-	ARSYIRQGNQPQH
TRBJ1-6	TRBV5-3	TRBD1	ARSPKGGQRDSSPLH
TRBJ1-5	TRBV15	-	ATIHSRTRDYSNQPQH
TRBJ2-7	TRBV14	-	ASSQDLRNSYEQY
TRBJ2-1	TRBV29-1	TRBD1	SVAQGVIVNEQF
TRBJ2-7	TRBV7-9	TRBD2	ASSLVPAGSLGRPQY
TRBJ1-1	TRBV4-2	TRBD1	ASQQGDTEAF
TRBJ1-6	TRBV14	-	ASSQEVALGGSPLH
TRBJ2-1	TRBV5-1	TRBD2	ASSFMPSGGLNEQF
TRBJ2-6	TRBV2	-	ASSTSGSGANVLT
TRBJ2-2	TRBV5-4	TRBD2	ASTPSGTPTGELF
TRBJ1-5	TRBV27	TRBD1	ASSLVYRGPNQPQH
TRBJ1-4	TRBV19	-	ASSMTAGEKLF